The T cell receptor (beta chain) under discussion was sequenced for a study of blood T cell repertoires in COVID-19. Trimming took off 6 bases at V and 0 bases at J, with 18 bases between the two ends. From germline, CDR1 is KGHSH and CDR2 LQKENI. This CDR3 has 17 amino acids. Using immunoSEQ multiplex PCR, the repertoire was profiled, and TCRdb retains in-frame clones only, with some absent. Counted here are 190,000 or so clones, under 85% occurring once; the ten biggest clones make up around 10%. The source of this sequence is a woman older than 75 with acute or convalescent COVID-19. This rearrangement joins TRBV18 to TRBJ1-5; D is perhaps TRBD1 (6 bases). The specimen sequenced was peripheral blood. CDR3 amino acids: CASSKGQKQHSNQPQHF. DNA of the CDR3: TGTGCCAGCTCTAAGGGACAAAAACAACATAGCAATCAGCCCCAGCATTTT.